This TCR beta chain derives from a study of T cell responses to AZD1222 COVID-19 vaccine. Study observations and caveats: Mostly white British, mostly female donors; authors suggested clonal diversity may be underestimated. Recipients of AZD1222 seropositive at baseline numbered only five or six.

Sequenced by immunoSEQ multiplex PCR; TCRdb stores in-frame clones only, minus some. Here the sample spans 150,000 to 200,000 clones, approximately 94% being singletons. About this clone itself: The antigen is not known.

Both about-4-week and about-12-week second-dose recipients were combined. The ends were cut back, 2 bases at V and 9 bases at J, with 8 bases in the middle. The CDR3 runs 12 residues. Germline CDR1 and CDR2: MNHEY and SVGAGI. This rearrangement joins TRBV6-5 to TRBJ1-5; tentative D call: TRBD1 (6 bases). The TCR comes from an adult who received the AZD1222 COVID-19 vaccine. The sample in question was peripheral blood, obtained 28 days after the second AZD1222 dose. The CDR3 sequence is CASSYLQGPQHF. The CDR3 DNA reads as TGTGCCAGCAGTTACCTACAGGGGCCCCAGCATTTT.